These T cell receptor beta chains were read from a single sample in a study of T-cell reconstitution after alpha-beta-depleted transplantation in children. Using its own MiXCR run on the PCR reads, TCRdb lists one record per CDR3 protein. The data hold approximately 240,000 distinct CDR3 sequences, with approximately 9% observed a single time. The sequences come from PBMCs from the stem cell graft donor, collected from the stem cell graft. The receptor set was obtained from a human donor who donated a stem cell graft to a child with acute lymphoblastic leukemia. Both conserved end residues are trimmed from each CDR3. The D gene is left open where the match is weak. The size of a clone is reported for some rows only, either as once, few or many, or as a class for expanded clones.

v_gene	abundance	j_gene	d_gene	CDR3aa
TRBV30	few	TRBJ2-5	TRBD1	AWSANRGETQY
TRBV7-8	many	TRBJ2-5	.	ASSLGRRQETQY
TRBV5-1	.	TRBJ2-5	.	ASSPLGRETQY
TRBV24-1	many	TRBJ1-5	.	ATSDRYHRDKSNQPQH
TRBV6-5	.	TRBJ1-6	.	ASSYGSTFSPLH
TRBV10-1	many	TRBJ1-1	.	ASSDAGPNTEAF
TRBV6-2/TRBV6-3	many	TRBJ2-1	.	ASRRHASGNEQF
TRBV5-1	many	TRBJ2-1	TRBD1	ASSSQGTGVFDEQF
TRBV27	many	TRBJ2-4	.	ASSLGPIQY
TRBV20-1	.	TRBJ1-1	.	SAMGLGTEAF
TRBV5-1	many	TRBJ2-3	.	ASSLGQVLGTDTQY
TRBV2	few	TRBJ1-2	.	ASAASLTLFYT
TRBV20-1	.	TRBJ1-1	.	SSFSVGPGPLESTEAF
TRBV19	.	TRBJ1-5	.	ASSIIRLLRGQPQH
TRBV29-1	many	TRBJ2-3	.	SVDTYTDTQY
TRBV3-1	few	TRBJ1-6	TRBD1	ASTIGQGGNSPLH
TRBV7-9	many	TRBJ1-4	.	ASMTVPNEKLF
TRBV3-1	many	TRBJ1-5	TRBD1	ASSVGQGSQPQH
TRBV10-3	few	TRBJ2-5	TRBD2	AIRPGLAEETQY
TRBV4-3	few	TRBJ2-2	.	ASSAESRVPGELF
TRBV14	many	TRBJ2-7	.	ASSLSVDEQY
TRBV20-1	many	TRBJ1-1	.	SAGAGGPAF
TRBV29-1	many	TRBJ2-1	.	SVEKVDRGNEQF
TRBV6-1	few	TRBJ1-6	.	ASRTRTNSPLH
TRBV5-1	many	TRBJ2-3	.	ASSPRDPSTDTQY
TRBV20-1	few	TRBJ2-1	TRBD2	SARAITSGGGSYNEQF
TRBV12-3/TRBV12-4	many	TRBJ1-1	TRBD1	ASSGQANTEAF
TRBV12-3/TRBV12-4	many	TRBJ2-7	TRBD1	ASSTPQGYYEQY
TRBV2	many	TRBJ1-1	.	ASSRVQGGFMNTEAF
TRBV10-3	.	TRBJ2-7	.	AISAGTSAYEQY
TRBV20-1	many	TRBJ1-6	TRBD1	SARGQESSYNSPLH
TRBV6-5	.	TRBJ1-1	.	ASSYFLTGITEAF
TRBV28	many	TRBJ2-7	.	ASNSGGFGQYYEQY
TRBV11-2	.	TRBJ1-1	.	ASSFLGGAGEAF
TRBV7-9	many	TRBJ2-2	.	ASSLANAAGELF
TRBV7-2	many	TRBJ1-2	.	ASSFYGDGYT
TRBV5-1	few	TRBJ2-2	TRBD2	ASSFGRTSGTGELF
TRBV5-1	few	TRBJ1-6	.	ASSSTSNSPLH
TRBV14	many	TRBJ2-1	.	ASSLQLREQF
TRBV20-1	few	TRBJ2-5	TRBD1	SARVGTGEETQY
TRBV10-1	many	TRBJ2-7	.	ASSAEDRTYEQY
TRBV20-1	few	TRBJ2-3	TRBD2	SAEGTSGVTDTQY
TRBV27	.	TRBJ2-7	.	ASSLIPSHEQY
TRBV20-1	.	TRBJ2-7	.	SASRGDYEQY
TRBV11-2	.	TRBJ2-3	TRBD1	ASSFQGTGGSTDTQY
TRBV20-1	few	TRBJ1-6	.	SARIEASGRSPLH
TRBV7-9	many	TRBJ2-1	.	ASSPPRVEQF
TRBV5-1	many	TRBJ2-1	TRBD1	ASSPGTGPGNEQF
TRBV4-1	many	TRBJ2-7	.	ASSQTGVSYEQY
TRBV20-1	many	TRBJ2-7	.	SARDLLRVPDRIGYEQY
TRBV15	few	TRBJ2-3	TRBD1	ATSREPDRSTDTQY
TRBV4-3	many	TRBJ2-3	.	ASSQVVLDPDTQY